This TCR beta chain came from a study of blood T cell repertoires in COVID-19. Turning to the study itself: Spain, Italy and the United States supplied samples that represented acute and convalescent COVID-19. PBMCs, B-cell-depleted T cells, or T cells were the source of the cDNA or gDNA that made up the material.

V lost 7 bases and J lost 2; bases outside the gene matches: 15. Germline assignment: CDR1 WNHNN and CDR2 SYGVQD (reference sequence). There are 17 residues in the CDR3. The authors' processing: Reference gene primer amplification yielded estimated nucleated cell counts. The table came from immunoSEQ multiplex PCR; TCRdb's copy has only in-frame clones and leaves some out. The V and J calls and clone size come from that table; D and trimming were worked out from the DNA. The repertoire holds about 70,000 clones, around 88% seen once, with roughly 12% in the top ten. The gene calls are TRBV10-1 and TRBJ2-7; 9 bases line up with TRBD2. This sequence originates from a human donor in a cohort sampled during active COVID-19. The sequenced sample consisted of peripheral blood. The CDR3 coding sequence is TGCGCCAGCATTAGGGCCTACCTAGAGCGGGGGGCCTACGAGCAGTACTTC. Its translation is CASIRAYLERGAYEQYF.